The present entry profiles one T cell receptor (beta chain) with its context. What this receptor recognizes is not known. Base qualities are not at hand, and no much larger clone is one base apart. This entry belongs to a study of blood T cell repertoires in COVID-19 (dated by TCRdb to 2019 to 2021). With regard to the full study: The collaborator samples originated in the United States, Italy and Spain and spanned the acute and convalescent phases of COVID-19. The prospective study material was composed of cDNA or gDNA derived from T cells, B-cell-depleted T cells, or PBMCs. Subjects who had been exposed to COVID-19, were actively infected with it, or had recovered from it provided the deeply sampled blood TCRbeta repertoires that made up the dataset. The repertoires were released in a freely available public database intended as a resource for research on the immune response to SARS-CoV-2. Samples came from the ongoing ImmuneRACE study (first 160 participants) plus 1,254 subjects from 6 global collaborators. Sample metadata almost always included a de-identified subject ID, COVID-19 status, age in years and sex. Where available, HLA class I and class II types were obtained from metadata supplied by the sample provider rather than from assay-based typing. What the study reported, not specific to this receptor: How much clinical and demographic metadata was included differed by source and by participant, and the metadata was provided uncurated.

TCRbeta CDR3 regions were amplified from genomic DNA by means of the immunoSEQ Assay, a bias-controlled multiplex PCR. The authors' analysis ran thus. The number of nucleated cells in each sample was estimated from the amplification of reference gene primers within the assay. Sequence reads were collapsed and filtered to measure the absolute abundance of every unique TCRbeta CDR3 rearrangement. For each sample, productive Simpson clonality was calculated as the square root of Simpson's diversity index over productive rearrangements. TCRdb holds this immuneACCESS table with in-frame rearrangements only. Some clones are missing; in checked studies, unresolved V genes explain under half, and the rest has no known cause. The DNA gave D and trimming, while V, J and clone size come from that table. The table for this sample lists roughly 160,000 clones; 86% of them were counted only once. The ten largest clones represent 5.5% to 7% of the sample.

Collaborating institutions collected whole blood in K2EDTA tubes following their own protocols. Collaborator samples were shipped for TCRbeta analysis as frozen whole blood, isolated PBMCs, or DNA extracted from either sample type. The CDR3 runs 17 residues from the cysteine to the phenylalanine. The entry retains the CDR3 DNA only, 51 bases that are in frame from base 1. For CDR1 and CDR2, the germline V gene lists SGHVS and FQNEAQ. The V and J ends are trimmed by 4 bases and 8 bases, leaving 24 bases between them. Sequenced input: peripheral blood. The rearrangement joined TRBV7-8 to TRBJ2-1; possibly the D gene is TRBD2, per 6 matching bases. The TCR originated in a man between 50 and 59 years old with active or convalescent COVID-19. The DNA sequence reads TGTGCCAGCAGCTCCCCACCCAAACTAGCTTCAGGGCATGAGCAGTTCTTC. Translated, this gives CASSSPPKLASGHEQFF. This CDR3, with the reference TRBV7-8 and TRBJ2-1 proteins standing in past its ends, gives the full variable domain GAGVSQSPRYKVAKRGQDVALRCDPISGHVSLFWYQQALGQGPEFLTYFQNEAQLDKSGLPSDRFFAERPEGSVSTLKIQRTQQEDSAVYLCASSSPPKLASGHEQFFGPGTRLTVL.